The present entry profiles one T cell receptor beta chain with its context. As yet, its antigen is unknown. Both 60 Vbeta primers and 13 Jbeta primers went into the PCR. Generated by immunoSEQ multiplex PCR, the TCRdb table keeps only in-frame clones and is missing some. Of about 200,000 clones listed, roughly 73% were seen once; the top ten hold 2% to 2.5%. The CDR3 totals 13 residues. From germline, CDR1 is SGHVS and CDR2 FQNEAQ. V gave up 0 bases and J gave up 3 bases, with 4 bases separating them. This sample was included in a study of cytomegalovirus exposure and HLA in healthy donors. Study-wide background: An analysis done earlier identified 120 million or so unique TCR beta sequences from about 179 million T cells.

Overall study findings and caveats: Earlier analysis looked at TCR beta V segments, and most were productive about 90% or about 30% of the time. Later analysis suggested most CMV-associated TCR beta chains were HLA-restricted. A list of roughly 180 TCR beta chains associated with cytomegalovirus was given.

The rearrangement uses TRBV7-8 and TRBJ2-3, with D uncertain. The sequencing input was PBMCs. This TCR derives from a woman aged 30 to 39 in good health and CMV-seropositive. The CDR3 coding sequence is TGTGCCAGCAGCTTAGCGCGTACAGATACGCAGTATTTT. Protein product: CASSLARTDTQYF.